The subject of this entry is one T cell receptor (beta chain). Its antigen is not identified. The data were obtained in a study of T cell responses to AZD1222 COVID-19 vaccine. Study-wide points: Repertoires were sampled only after the peak T cell response. Among spike-specific TCRs, nearly half reportedly target unmutated variant regions. Two doses of AZD1222 preceded a rise in Spike-specific TCR breadth and depth. In a largely white British group with more females than males, clonal diversity was possibly underestimated.

The CDR3 has 11 residues. Repertoires were generated with immunoSEQ multiplex PCR, while TCRdb's copy carries only in-frame clones and drops some. The sample has approximately 150,000 clones, around nine tenths seen once. The source is an adult who received the AZD1222 COVID-19 vaccine. The starting material was peripheral blood, obtained 28 days after the second AZD1222 dose. The chain employs TRBV12-1 and TRBJ2-7; the DNA was not used to check the table's D call, TRBD1. TRBV12-1 is deemed a pseudogene. CDR3 region: CASSLEPGQCF. The CDR3 coding sequence is TGTGCCAGCAGCCTAGAACCGGGACAGTGTTTC.